The rows below give T cell receptor beta chains drawn from one sample of a study of a mutant IDH1 vaccine in newly diagnosed glioma. These receptors have no known antigen. TCRdb's table, derived via immunoSEQ multiplex PCR, lists solely in-frame clones and lacks some. The repertoire has 25,000 to 35,000 clones, roughly 88% of them found once; the top ten carry about 2.3%. The specimen was PBMCs, collected from a glioma patient whose treatment included an IDH1 peptide vaccine. These receptors were obtained from a man aged 35 to 55 with glioma. The CDR3 runs from the conserved cysteine through the conserved F or W. The D gene is left open where the match is weak. Part of the rows lack a size; the others show once, few, many or a class for expanded clones.

CASSLVGTGDEQFF TGTGCCAGCAGCTTAGTAGGGACAGGGGATGAGCAGTTCTTC TRBD1 TRBJ2-1 TRBV7-9 NA
CASSGASGGTDTQYF TGTGCCAGCAGTGGCGCTAGCGGGGGGACAGATACGCAGTATTTT TRBD2 TRBJ2-3 TRBV2 NA
CAWKQGNWGYGYTF TGTGCCTGGAAGCAGGGTAACTGGGGCTATGGCTACACCTTC NA TRBJ1-2 TRBV30 medium-sized
CASSQDRNQPQHF TGTGCCAGCAGCCAAGACAGGAATCAGCCCCAGCATTTT NA TRBJ1-5 TRBV4-2 NA
CASSLGTANTEAFF TGTGCCAGTAGCCTCGGAACGGCGAACACTGAAGCTTTCTTT NA TRBJ1-1 TRBV19 NA
CASSPGTSGSSTGELFF TGTGCCAGCAGCCCTGGGACTAGCGGGAGTTCCACCGGGGAGCTGTTTTTT TRBD2 TRBJ2-2 TRBV4-2 once
CASTMSTIRPIGFNYGYTF TGTGCCAGCACCATGTCGACTATCAGACCGATCGGGTTTAACTATGGCTACACCTTC NA TRBJ1-2 TRBV5-4 NA
CASSERGAGGIVLAKNIQYF TGTGCCAGCAGTGAAAGGGGGGCAGGGGGGATTGTACTAGCCAAAAACATTCAGTACTTC NA TRBJ2-4 TRBV6-1 NA
CASSFGWAGNTGELFF TGTGCCAGCAGTTTCGGTTGGGCAGGAAACACCGGGGAGCTGTTTTTT NA TRBJ2-2 TRBV28 medium-sized
CASSQDPQDGANVLTF TGCGCCAGCAGCCAAGATCCGCAGGACGGGGCCAACGTCCTGACTTTC NA TRBJ2-6 TRBV4-3 once
CSAGQGFEAFF TGCAGCGCGGGACAGGGGTTTGAAGCTTTCTTT TRBD1 TRBJ1-1 TRBV29-1 NA
CASSERGQGARTDTQYF TGTGCCAGCAGTGAACGGGGCCAGGGGGCGCGAACAGATACGCAGTATTTT TRBD1 TRBJ2-3 TRBV28 once
CASSTLGAEQYF TGTGCCAGCAGTACCCTCGGGGCCGAGCAGTACTTC NA TRBJ2-7 TRBV27 NA
CASSLALGRDYTF TGCGCCAGCAGCTTGGCCCTGGGGAGAGACTACACCTTC NA TRBJ1-2 TRBV5-1 NA
CASSLSGSSDEQYF TGTGCCAGCAGTTTATCTGGGTCATCGGACGAGCAGTACTTC NA TRBJ2-7 TRBV28 NA
CASSSWTGGGTEAFF TGTGCCAGCAGCTCTTGGACAGGCGGGGGCACTGAAGCTTTCTTT TRBD1 TRBJ1-1 TRBV7-2 NA
CASRGDREVETQYF TGTGCCAGCAGGGGGGACAGGGAGGTTGAGACCCAGTACTTC TRBD1 TRBJ2-5 TRBV6-1 NA
CAISESLAGVTGVRNEQFF TGTGCCATCAGTGAGTCTCTGGCGGGAGTAACGGGAGTTCGTAATGAGCAGTTCTTC TRBD2 TRBJ2-1 TRBV10-3 NA
CASSEYTEEQYF TGTGCCAGCAGTGAATATACTGAAGAGCAGTACTTC NA TRBJ2-7 TRBV25-1 NA
CASSIQGWSYNEQFF TGTGCCAGTAGTATACAGGGCTGGTCCTACAATGAGCAGTTCTTC NA TRBJ2-1 TRBV19 once
CASTLGGDYGYTF TGTGCCAGCACGTTAGGGGGCGACTATGGCTACACCTTC TRBD1 TRBJ1-2 TRBV6-1 NA
CASSPTGGIVGTF TGTGCCAGCAGCCCCACAGGGGGAATCGTAGGCACCTTC TRBD1 TRBJ1-2 TRBV7-9 NA
CATGTGGLAKNIQYF TGTGCCACCGGGACAGGGGGCTTAGCCAAAAACATTCAGTACTTC TRBD1 TRBJ2-4 TRBV15 NA
CASSFLGGASSYNEQFF TGTGCCAGCAGCTTTTTGGGGGGAGCCAGCTCCTACAATGAGCAGTTCTTC NA TRBJ2-1 TRBV5-6 NA
CASSLLDGNEQFF TGTGCCAGCAGCTTACTGGACGGGAATGAGCAGTTCTTC NA TRBJ2-1 TRBV11-3 once
CASSDRPTGPNTEAFF TGCGCCAGCAGTGACCGCCCCACAGGCCCGAACACTGAAGCTTTCTTT NA TRBJ1-1 TRBV5-1 NA
CASSLPGTRFEQYF TGTGCCAGCAGTTTACCCGGGACTAGGTTCGAGCAGTACTTC TRBD2 TRBJ2-7 TRBV28 NA
CATSRDSAREKLFF TGTGCCACCAGCAGAGATTCAGCCCGTGAAAAACTGTTTTTT NA TRBJ1-4 TRBV15 NA
CASSRVQVSGANVLTF TGCGCCAGCAGCCGGGTACAGGTATCTGGGGCCAACGTCCTGACTTTC NA TRBJ2-6 TRBV5-1 once
CASISQGKEQYF TGTGCCAGCATCTCCCAAGGAAAAGAGCAGTACTTC NA TRBJ2-7 TRBV28 NA
CASSFPADEQYF TGCGCCAGCAGCTTCCCGGCGGACGAGCAGTACTTC NA TRBJ2-7 TRBV5-1 NA
CASSQVIWLPFYEQYF TGCGCCAGCAGCCAAGTTATTTGGCTACCCTTCTACGAGCAGTACTTC NA TRBJ2-7 TRBV4-3 NA
CASSRGTRGTGELFF TGCGCCAGCAGCCGGGGGACTAGAGGCACCGGGGAGCTGTTTTTT TRBD2 TRBJ2-2 TRBV5-1 NA
CASSYSIDSLNTEAFF TGTGCCAGCAGTTACTCCATTGACAGCTTGAACACTGAAGCTTTCTTT NA TRBJ1-1 TRBV6-5 NA
CASSQQKGGVYSNQPQHF TGTGCCAGCAGCCAACAAAAGGGTGGCGTTTATAGCAATCAGCCCCAGCATTTT NA TRBJ1-5 TRBV4-2 NA
CAWATYGREKLFF TGTGCCTGGGCGACCTACGGACGGGAAAAACTGTTTTTT NA TRBJ1-4 TRBV30 NA
CSVGTGTTNEKLFF TGCAGCGTTGGGACAGGGACGACTAATGAAAAACTGTTTTTT TRBD1 TRBJ1-4 TRBV29-1 NA
CASSLVVPSGYNEQFF TGTGCCAGCAGCTTAGTGGTTCCTAGCGGTTACAATGAGCAGTTCTTC TRBD2 TRBJ2-1 TRBV7-8 NA
CASSLGGWSDTQYF TGCGCCAGCAGCTTGGGCGGGTGGTCAGATACGCAGTATTTT NA TRBJ2-3 TRBV5-1 once
CASSIEGGGSHEQFF TGCGCCAGCAGTATCGAAGGGGGGGGCTCCCATGAGCAGTTCTTC NA TRBJ2-1 TRBV5-1 NA
CASRDTLFGANVLTF TGTGCCAGCAGGGACACCCTCTTTGGGGCCAACGTCCTGACTTTC NA TRBJ2-6 TRBV6-5 NA
CASSSRRGATGELFF TGTGCCAGCAGCTCAAGAAGAGGGGCCACCGGGGAGCTGTTTTTT NA TRBJ2-2 TRBV7-2 NA
CASMSDGYGYTF TGTGCCAGTATGAGCGATGGCTATGGCTACACCTTC NA TRBJ1-2 TRBV19 NA
CASRMDTGSYNSPLHF TGTGCCAGCAGGATGGATACCGGCTCCTATAATTCACCCCTCCACTTT NA TRBJ1-6 TRBV5-4 NA
CASSESGGGDQPQHF TGTGCCAGCAGTGAATCTGGAGGGGGCGATCAGCCCCAGCATTTT TRBD1 TRBJ1-5 TRBV6-1 once